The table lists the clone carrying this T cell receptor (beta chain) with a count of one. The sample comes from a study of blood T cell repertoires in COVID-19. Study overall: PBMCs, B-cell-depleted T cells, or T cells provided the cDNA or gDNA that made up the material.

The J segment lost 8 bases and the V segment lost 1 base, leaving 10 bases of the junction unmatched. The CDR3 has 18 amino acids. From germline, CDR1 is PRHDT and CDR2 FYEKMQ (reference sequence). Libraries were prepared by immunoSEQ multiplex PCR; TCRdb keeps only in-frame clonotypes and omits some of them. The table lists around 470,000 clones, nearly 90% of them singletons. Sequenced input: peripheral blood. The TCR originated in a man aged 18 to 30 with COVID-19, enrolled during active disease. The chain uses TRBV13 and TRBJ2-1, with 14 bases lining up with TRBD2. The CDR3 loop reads CASSLVGIGTSGSYEQFF. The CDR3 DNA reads TGTGCCAGCAGCTTAGTGGGGATTGGGACTAGCGGGAGTTATGAGCAGTTCTTC.